Described below is a single T cell receptor beta chain sequence and its context. The validation cohort, a group of roughly 120 subjects, included the donors and was separate from the approximately 680-subject first cohort. Clones were sequenced by immunoSEQ multiplex PCR, and TCRdb holds only the in-frame ones, with some missing. The sample lists some 71,000 clones; over 90% were seen once. This entry belongs to a study of cytomegalovirus exposure and HLA in healthy donors. This CDR3 is 15 amino acids long. Germline-derived CDR1 and CDR2 are GTSNPN and SVGIG (reference sequence). The junction had 4 bases not matched to a gene; V was cut back by 0 bases and J by 3 bases.

The specimen sequenced was PBMCs. This TCR was sampled from a woman between 18 and 29 years old in good health and CMV-seronegative. This chain uses TRBV30 with TRBJ2-2, with 7 bases that match TRBD1. The CDR3 here is CAWSVKGAHTGELFF. The CDR3, as DNA: TGTGCCTGGAGTGTAAAGGGGGCCCACACCGGGGAGCTGTTTTTT.